This T cell receptor beta chain comes out of a study of CD8+ T cells in alopecia areata. Study-wide results and caveats: Especially in alopecia totalis/universalis, lesional scalp showed greater clonality than normal scalp did. Scalp sequencing also captures normal skin's resident alphabeta T cells.

Of note for this clone: Its antigen is still unknown.

RNA extraction was followed by reverse transcription into cDNA, which acted as the sequencing template. TCRdb keeps only in-frame clones here, not all; method: immunoSEQ multiplex PCR. The data contain some 95,000 clones, 35% to 50% of them seen just once; the ten biggest clones take up 0.75% to 0.8%. As part of sample collection, lesional scalp punch biopsies and peripheral blood were taken from alopecia areata patients. Researchers picked out CD4+ and CD8+ T cells from PBMCs by sorting. The sample was CD4+ T cells sorted from blood. This clonotype was sampled from a human donor with alopecia areata.

CDR3 loop: CASSAEDWGTYEQYF. The CDR3 nucleotides read TGTGCCAGCAGCGCCGAGGATTGGGGTACCTACGAGCAGTACTTC. The chain carries TRBV5-6 and TRBJ2-7; D is unresolved. The germline V gene encodes CDR1 SGHDT and CDR2 YYEEEE. The CDR3 has 15 amino acids. V was clipped by 4 bases and J by 2 bases, with 16 bases between them.